This TCR beta chain emerged from a study of T cell changes during pregnancy in multiple sclerosis. The repertoire was sequenced with immunoSEQ multiplex PCR; TCRdb's copy has only in-frame clones and lacks some. The data show about 60,000 clones, 91% seen once. The CDR3 is 14 residues long. V lost 4 bases, J lost 4 bases, and 15 bases lay in between. CDR1 and CDR2 from the germline V gene are SQVTM and ANQGSEA. The sequencing here drew on CD4+ T cells from peripheral blood mononuclear cells, taken in the first trimester of pregnancy. This receptor was obtained from a female donor with multiple sclerosis, enrolled in a pregnancy study. The chain recombines TRBV29-1 with TRBJ2-3, with D maybe TRBD2 (6 bases). The CDR3 is CSVAHQRVPDTQYF. The DNA for the CDR3 is TGCAGCGTTGCTCATCAGCGGGTCCCAGATACGCAGTATTTT.